The 5 T cell receptor beta chains given below trace back to one sample, sequenced in a study of T-cell reconstitution after alpha-beta-depleted transplantation in children. During its preparation, the TCRbeta library received unique molecular identifiers. Using its own MiXCR run on the PCR reads, TCRdb lists one record per CDR3 protein. The repertoire has some 640,000 distinct CDR3 sequences, over 15% of them found once; the top ten carry about 1.1%. Material: PBMCs from the stem cell graft donor, obtained from the stem cell graft. The receptors were gathered from a human donor who donated a stem cell graft to a child with acute myeloid leukemia.

Many counts were recorded for this clonotype. The CDR3 DNA is TGCAGTGGCGGGACAGGGGGCAATGAGCAGTTCTTC. Its translation: CSGGTGGNEQFF. The chain employs TRBV29-1 and TRBJ2-1; TRBD1 matches 11 bases. Germline loops: CDR1 SQVTM, CDR2 ANQGSEA. CDR3 length: 12 amino acids.

This clonotype was seen a few times. In nucleotides, the CDR3 is TGCAGTGCGAGGGGGGACAGGGGGTATGGGACTCGGGCCGAGCAGTACGTC. This codes for CSARGDRGYGTRAEQYV. The gene calls are TRBV20-1 and TRBJ2-7, with 11 bases aligning to TRBD1. The germline V gene has CDR1 DFQATT and CDR2 SNEGSKA (reference sequence). The V gene end was trimmed by 6 bases and the J gene end by 6 bases; junction bases not matched to a gene: 19. This CDR3 has 17 residues.

The chain links TRBV28 to TRBJ2-7, with D uncertain. Looked up from germline, CDR1 is MDHEN and CDR2 is SYDVKM. This CDR3 spans 11 amino acids. V lost 4 bases to trimming and J lost 3 bases, with 4 bases between them. Here the CDR3 DNA reads TGTGCCAGCAGTTCCCTCTACGAGCAGTACGTC. It codes for CASSSLYEQYV.

In this sample, this clonotype turned up many times. The chain recombines TRBV20-1 with TRBJ1-6; TRBD1 matches 8 bases. The CDR3 runs to 18 residues. Germline CDR1 is DFQATT and CDR2 is SNEGSKA (reference sequence). Unmatched junction bases numbered 21, after V lost 6 bases and J lost 8 bases. CDR3 coding DNA: TGCAGTGCCAGCCCGATTAGACGACAGGGGATCCTCCATTCACCCCTCCACTTT. Translating gives CSASPIRRQGILHSPLHF.

The chain uses TRBV7-9 and TRBJ2-3; TRBD1 matches at 9 bases. The CDR3 runs to 14 residues. Germline V gene sequence: CDR1 SEHNR, CDR2 FQNEAQ (reference sequence). The ends lost 7 bases at V and 2 bases at J; junction bases unmatched: 4. CDR3: CASIWDRDTDTQYF. The CDR3 bases are TGTGCCAGCATCTGGGACAGGGACACAGATACGCAGTATTTT. The full variable domain, its missing parts supplied by reference TRBV7-9 and TRBJ2-3, is DTGVSQNPRHKITKRGQNVTFRCDPISEHNRLYWYRQTLGQGPEFLTYFQNEAQLEKSRLLSDRFSAERPKGSFSTLEIQRTEQGDSAMYLCASIWDRDTDTQYFGPGTRLTVL.